The present TCR beta chain was sequenced within a study of PD-L1 blockade in urothelial cancer. Across the whole study: Prior regimens of chemotherapy numbered 0 to 3 per patient. T cell content in blood samples showed a median of about 140,000.

The time point: pretreatment peripheral blood. Each individual provided 1 to 8 samples (taken pretreatment and on-treatment). CDR1 and CDR2 (germline): MDHEN, SYDVKM. V lost 3 bases and J 11 bases, leaving 11 bases between the germline ends. The CDR3 contains 12 residues. Here immunoSEQ multiplex PCR was the method, and the copy in TCRdb shows in-frame clones only, minus some. The table records 70,000 to 75,000 clones, around 90% of them present only once. The table lists this clone with a count of one. The sample here was PBMCs, taken around atezolizumab (anti-PD-L1) treatment. V and J are TRBV28 and TRBJ1-5; no reliable D call. The TCR sequence derives from a man aged 65 to 85 with urothelial cancer. The CDR3 DNA reads TGTGCCAGCAGTTTTACTCGGAGAGCCCAGCATTTT. Translated: CASSFTRRAQHF. The full variable domain, in which reference TRBV28 and TRBJ1-5 provide the parts outside the CDR3, is DVKVTQSSRYLVKRTGEKVFLECVQDMDHENMFWYRQDPGLGLRLIYFSYDVKMKEKGDIPEGYSVSREKKERFSLILESASTNQTSMYLCASSFTRRAQHFGDGTRLSIL.